This entry describes one T cell receptor beta chain. Its antigen remains unknown. Generated by immunoSEQ multiplex PCR, the TCRdb table keeps only in-frame clones and is missing some. The sample has a few thousand clones; approximately 58% are singletons. This specimen belongs to a study of siplizumab effects on memory and regulatory T cells. Study results and caveats: The majority of clones, roughly 75-97% of proliferating CD4+ or CD8+ clones, lacked an assignable naive or memory phenotype. There was no confirmation of the suppressive function of proliferating Tregs from siplizumab cultures.

This TCR was recovered from a human donor in good health. Material: TEMRA CD8+ T cells sorted from blood. Indicated subset: unstimulated CD8+ CD45RA+ effector memory T cells.

The CDR3 loop is CASSSWDYFTDTQYF. The CDR3 DNA sequence: TGTGCCAGCAGCTCGTGGGACTACTTCACAGATACGCAGTATTTT. The gene calls are TRBV13 and TRBJ2-3; 7 positions agree with TRBD2. J was trimmed by 2 bases and V by 4 bases; bases with no gene match: 6. Germline CDR1 is PRHDT and CDR2 is FYEKMQ (reference sequence). This CDR3 comprises 15 residues. The variable domain in full, with the rest retrieved from reference TRBV13 and TRBJ2-3, is AAGVIQSPRHLIKEKRETATLKCYPIPRHDTVYWYQQGPGQDPQFLISFYEKMQSDKGSIPDRFSAQQFSDYHSELNMSSLELGDSALYFCASSSWDYFTDTQYFGPGTRLTVL.